Presented here are 29 T cell receptor beta chains from one specimen sequenced in a study of T-cell reconstitution after alpha-beta-depleted transplantation in children. The library targeted TCRbeta and was prepared with unique molecular identifiers. TCRdb recomputed calls from the PCR reads with MiXCR, one row per CDR3 protein. The sample has about 610,000 distinct CDR3 sequences, approximately 10% seen once; the top ten hold less than 4.5%. The material was PBMCs from the stem cell graft donor, obtained from the stem cell graft. Receptor source: a human donor who donated a stem cell graft to a child with acute myeloid leukemia.

This clonotype came up a few times. The genes are TRBV24-1 and TRBJ2-3; the match to TRBD1 covers 7 bases. The CDR3 runs 12 residues. The J segment lost 4 bases and the V segment lost 11 bases, leaving 5 bases of the junction unmatched. Germline CDR1 and CDR2: KGHDR and SFDVKD. The CDR3 bases are TGTGCCATCGAGACAGGGTCAGATACGCAGTATTTT. Translated: CAIETGSDTQYF.

This clonotype was seen ten or more times. The V gene is TRBV6-4, the J gene TRBJ2-1, with TRBD2 matching 10 bases. This CDR3 region has 16 residues. CDR1 MRHNA and CDR2 SNTAGT come from the germline V gene. J gave up 4 bases and V 2 bases, and 5 bases lay outside the gene matches. Here the CDR3 DNA reads TGTGCCAGCAGTGACGATAGCGGGAGGTTGTACAATGAGCAGTTCTTC. This gives the protein CASSDDSGRLYNEQFF.

This clonotype was found many times. The rearrangement joins TRBV5-1 to TRBJ2-2; 7 bases match TRBD2. Per the germline V gene, CDR1 is SGHRS and CDR2 is YFSETQ. Unmatched junction bases numbered 7, after V lost 3 bases and J lost 2 bases. The CDR3 runs 16 residues. For the CDR3, the DNA is TGCGCCAGCAGCTATTCCGGGACTATAAACACCGGGGAGCTGTTTTTT. It codes for CASSYSGTINTGELFF.

V is TRBV7-2 and J is TRBJ2-3; TRBD2 matches 10 bases. Germline lookup yields CDR1 SGHTA and CDR2 FQGNSA. V lost 8 bases to trimming and J lost 5 bases; unmatched junction nucleotides: 13. The CDR3 length is 16 residues. CDR3 nucleotide sequence: TGTGCCAGCGAAGACCGTGGGGCTAGCGGGAGAGATACGCAGTATTTT. Protein: CASEDRGASGRDTQYF.

In its sample, this clonotype was seen a few times. The J gene is TRBJ1-4, the V gene TRBV20-1; 8 bases match TRBD1. CDR3 size: 12 residues. V was clipped by 5 bases and J by 6 bases; unmatched bases: 2. Germline-derived CDR1 and CDR2 are DFQATT and SNEGSKA (reference sequence). The chain's CDR3 is CSAGTGYEKLFF. The DNA of the CDR3 is TGCAGTGCTGGGACAGGCTATGAAAAACTGTTTTTT.

The chain employs TRBV6-2 or TRBV6-3 and TRBJ1-1; tentative D call: TRBD1 (6 bases). V dropped 10 bases and J dropped 4 bases, with 19 bases sitting between them. CDR3 size: 14 residues. In germline, CDR1 is MNHEY, CDR2 SVGEGT. The CDR3 protein is CATWTQGQATEAFF. The CDR3 DNA reads as TGTGCCACTTGGACGCAGGGGCAGGCCACTGAAGCTTTCTTT.

This clonotype has at least ten counts. The J gene is TRBJ1-4, the V gene TRBV6-5; 7 positions match TRBD1. Unmatched junction bases numbered 8, after V lost 1 base and J lost 12 bases. Germline V gene lookup returns CDR1 MNHEY and CDR2 SVGAGI. The CDR3 is made up of 14 amino acids. This CDR3 reads CASSYWDSEGELFF. The CDR3 DNA reads TGTGCCAGCAGTTACTGGGACAGCGAGGGAGAACTGTTTTTT.

This clonotype was counted only a few times. V usage is TRBV29-1 and J usage is TRBJ2-1; D not certain. The CDR3 loop spans 11 amino acids. Germline values: CDR1 SQVTM, CDR2 ANQGSEA. V gave up 7 bases and J gave up 10 bases, with 14 bases separating them. The CDR3 region has the DNA TGCAGCGCGAGGCCAGCGTTGGAGCAGTTCTTC. Amino acid sequence: CSARPALEQFF.

This chain connects TRBV19 to TRBJ2-1; 11 bases fit TRBD2. CDR3 length: 15 amino acids. The germline CDR1 and CDR2 sequences are LNHDA and SQIVND (reference sequence). V lost 4 bases and J lost 7; bases outside the gene matches: 6. The CDR3 protein is CASSKLAGVTNEQFF. As DNA, the CDR3 is TGTGCCAGTAGTAAACTAGCGGGAGTTACGAATGAGCAGTTCTTC.

In its sample, this clonotype was seen a few times. The chain employs TRBV12-3 or TRBV12-4 and TRBJ2-1, with TRBD2 matching 7 bases. Trimming cost V 2 bases and J 8 bases; bases outside gene matches: 9. This CDR3 is 15 amino acids long. CDR3 region: CASSLRGRAIDEQFF. DNA for the CDR3: TGTGCCAGCAGTTTACGTGGGAGGGCCATCGATGAGCAGTTCTTC.

In this sample, this clonotype turned up many times. The chain combines TRBV6-5 with TRBJ2-7; D possibly corresponds to TRBD2 (6 bases). Trimming removed 6 bases from V and 3 bases from J, with 18 bases in between. CDR3 length equals 15 residues. Germline loops: CDR1 MNHEY, CDR2 SVGAGI. This CDR3 reads CASSAFSGTGYEQYF. The CDR3 DNA reads TGTGCCAGCAGCGCTTTTTCCGGGACTGGCTACGAGCAGTACTTC.

The sample holds many counts of this clonotype. This chain uses TRBV12-3 or TRBV12-4 with TRBJ1-2; no reliable D call. The V end lost 5 bases, the J end lost 8 bases, and 12 bases lay between the germline ends. The CDR3 has 12 residues. This CDR3 reads CASSGGPEGYTF. CDR3 in DNA: TGTGCCAGCAGTGGAGGACCAGAGGGCTACACCTTC.

This clonotype was counted between two and nine times. The chain carries TRBV7-9 and TRBJ2-7; 10 nucleotides align to TRBD2. The CDR3 is made up of 15 amino acids. Losses at the gene ends were 5 bases for V and 6 bases for J; bases not matched to a gene: 10. Germline V CDR1 and CDR2: SEHNR, FQNEAQ (reference sequence). The CDR3 nucleotides read TGTGCCAGCAGCCCCTCGGGGCTAGCGGGGGTCGAGCAGTACTTC. Translating gives CASSPSGLAGVEQYF.

The chain carries TRBV12-3 or TRBV12-4 and TRBJ2-3; perhaps TRBD2 as D (7 bases). Trimming took off 8 bases at V and 1 base at J, with 16 bases between the two ends. The CDR3 loop spans 15 amino acids. The CDR3 nucleotides read TGTGCCAGCTGCCTGGGGGGGGCGGGCACAGATACGCAGTATTTT. Protein product: CASCLGGAGTDTQYF.

This clonotype has a handful of counts. The CDR3 sequence: CSARHPYYETQYF. CDR3 nucleotides: TGCAGTGCTAGACACCCCTATTACGAGACCCAGTACTTC. The chain has TRBV20-1 and TRBJ2-5; D is unresolved. This CDR3 is 13 amino acids long. Trimming removed 2 bases from V and 5 bases from J, with 12 bases in between. Germline V gene data show CDR1 as DFQATT and CDR2 as SNEGSKA (reference sequence).

This clonotype has at least ten counts. The gene calls are TRBV20-1 and TRBJ2-3; D remains unclear. CDR1 and CDR2 (germline): DFQATT, SNEGSKA (reference sequence). The CDR3 has 16 amino acids. Trimming shortened V by 3 bases and J by 0 bases, and 16 bases separated the two germline ends. The CDR3 here is CSASPNGRVSTDTQYF. The CDR3 bases are TGCAGTGCTAGCCCTAATGGAAGGGTTAGCACAGATACGCAGTATTTT.

This clonotype was detected only a few times. The J gene is TRBJ1-2, the V gene TRBV29-1, with D tentatively TRBD1 (5 bases). The ends were cut back, 3 bases at V and 5 bases at J, with 16 bases in the middle. Germline-derived CDR1 and CDR2 are SQVTM and ANQGSEA. CDR3 length equals 14 residues. In nucleotides, the CDR3 is TGCAGCGTTGACAATGGCAGGGCGGGGTATGGCTACACCTTC. Amino acids: CSVDNGRAGYGYTF.

This clonotype was observed many times. The chain has TRBV10-3 and TRBJ2-1; D gene ambiguous. Germline CDR1 reads ENHRY; CDR2 reads SYGVKD. V was cut by 3 bases and J by 0 bases, with 9 bases left in between. This CDR3 contains 15 residues. The CDR3 bases are TGTGCCATCAGTGAAAACCCGAGCTCCTACAATGAGCAGTTCTTC. It is translated as CAISENPSSYNEQFF.

Many counts were recorded for this clonotype. The genes are TRBV5-1 and TRBJ2-1, with 7 bases lining up with TRBD2. The CDR3 contains 15 residues. V shed 3 bases, J shed 8 bases, and the junction held 11 bases outside the gene matches. Per the germline V gene, CDR1 is SGHRS and CDR2 is YFSETQ. The CDR3 spells CASSSLAASTYEQFF. CDR3 in DNA: TGCGCCAGCAGCTCTCTAGCGGCTTCCACGTATGAGCAGTTCTTC.

The gene calls are TRBV7-6 and TRBJ2-7, with 7 bases matching TRBD1. In germline, CDR1 is SGHVS, CDR2 FNYEAQ. This CDR3 contains 15 residues. V trimming: 4 bases; J trimming: 0 bases; junction bases outside the gene matches: 6. CDR3 residues: CASSSQTGHSYEQYF. The CDR3, as DNA: TGTGCCAGCAGCTCTCAGACAGGGCACTCCTACGAGCAGTACTTC.

This clonotype was counted a few times. The CDR3 coding sequence is TGTGCCAGCAGCCAAGTGGGGACCCTTGAAAAACTGTTTTTT. Translating gives CASSQVGTLEKLFF. The chain recombines TRBV14 with TRBJ1-4, with D possibly matching TRBD1 (5 bases). V gave up 1 base and J gave up 7 bases, with 10 bases separating them. CDR1 is SGHDN and CDR2 is FVKESK in the germline V gene. This CDR3 is 14 amino acids long. Filled out from reference TRBV14 and TRBJ1-4, the complete variable domain reads EAGVTQFPSHSVIEKGQTVTLRCDPISGHDNLYWYRRVMGKEIKFLLHFVKESKQDESGMPNNRFLAERTGGTYSTLKVQPAELEDSGVYFCASSQVGTLEKLFFGSGTQLSVL.

In its sample, this clonotype was seen a few times. V gene TRBV6-5 combines with J gene TRBJ1-2; D is perhaps TRBD1 (6 bases). The CDR3 is 14 amino acids. The V gene lost 2 bases and the J gene lost 5 bases, with 12 bases spanning the gap. The V gene's germline CDR1 is MNHEY and CDR2 SVGAGI. The CDR3 region is CASSYGGQRYGYTF. The CDR3 nucleotides read TGTGCCAGCAGTTACGGCGGACAGCGGTATGGCTACACCTTC.

Comment on this clonotype: The missing conserved phenylalanine or tryptophan at the end of this CDR3 makes a read error likely. This chain joins TRBV3-1 and TRBJ1-2; 7 bases are a match to TRBD1. This CDR3 is built from 14 residues. Losses at the gene ends were 4 bases for V and 4 bases for J; bases not matched to a gene: 6. The germline CDR1 and CDR2 sequences are LGHDT and YNNKEL (reference sequence). In DNA form, the CDR3 reads TGTGCCAGCAGCCTTGCCGGGACAGCCTATGGCTACACCCTC. It specifies CASSLAGTAYGYTL.

V and J are TRBV20-1 and TRBJ2-7, with TRBD2 matching 16 bases. V lost 3 bases, J lost 4 bases, and 6 bases stayed unmatched. The CDR3 extends over 16 amino acids. The germline CDR1 and CDR2 sequences are DFQATT and SNEGSKA (reference sequence). The CDR3 reads CSARGLAGGVDYEQYF. For the CDR3, the DNA is TGCAGTGCTAGGGGACTAGCGGGAGGGGTGGATTACGAGCAGTACTTC.

The sample holds a few counts of this clonotype. The chain recombines TRBV20-1 with TRBJ1-5; 11 nucleotides align to TRBD1. Germline trimming cut 3 bases from V and 0 bases from J; bases unmatched to any gene: 10. Germline V gene sequence: CDR1 DFQATT, CDR2 SNEGSKA (reference sequence). This CDR3 has 18 amino acids. CDR3 protein: CSASYRDRGMLSNQPQHF. The CDR3 nucleotides are TGCAGTGCTAGTTACCGGGACAGGGGGATGCTTAGCAATCAGCCCCAGCATTTT.

This clonotype came up a few times. V usage is TRBV12-3 or TRBV12-4 and J usage is TRBJ2-1, with a possible D match to TRBD2 (6 bases). Trimming shortened V by 4 bases and J by 6 bases, and 16 bases separated the two germline ends. This CDR3 is 15 amino acids long. CDR3 sequence: CASSSLRRDFNEQFF. CDR3 nucleotide sequence: TGTGCCAGCAGTTCCCTCCGGCGGGATTTCAATGAGCAGTTCTTC.

This clonotype showed up just a few times. This rearrangement joins TRBV20-1 to TRBJ2-1; 7 bases fit TRBD1. This CDR3 is built from 16 residues. Trimming removed 5 bases from V and 4 bases from J; junction bases left unmatched: 14. Germline V gene data show CDR1 as DFQATT and CDR2 as SNEGSKA (reference sequence). The CDR3 reads CSAPHLLGTAYNEQFF. As DNA, the CDR3 is TGCAGTGCTCCCCATCTATTGGGGACAGCTTACAATGAGCAGTTCTTC.

The chain joins TRBV9 to TRBJ2-5; perhaps TRBD1 as D (5 bases). Per the germline V gene, CDR1 is SGDLS and CDR2 is YYNGEE. This CDR3 comprises 17 residues. V was trimmed by 3 bases and J by 4 bases, leaving 22 bases between them. This CDR3 reads CASSGGLGAGPGETQYF. The DNA for the CDR3 is TGTGCCAGCAGCGGTGGTTTAGGAGCAGGGCCGGGAGAGACCCAGTACTTC.

The rearrangement links TRBV29-1 to TRBJ1-1, with D maybe TRBD1 (6 bases). The CDR3 is 15 amino acids. Germline CDR1 reads SQVTM; CDR2 reads ANQGSEA. The V end was cut by 3 bases, the J end by 1 base, with 15 bases between. CDR3 nucleotide sequence: TGCAGCGTTGATGAGGGGGGCGGGGGGAACACTGAAGCTTTCTTT. Its translation is CSVDEGGGGNTEAFF.